The 22 T cell receptor beta chains below all came from one sample that was sequenced in a study of T cell responses to AZD1222 COVID-19 vaccine. TCRdb's copy holds only in-frame clones and misses some; the assay was immunoSEQ multiplex PCR. In the table there are tens of thousands of clones, around 86% of which are singletons. The material was peripheral blood, obtained on day 0 of AZD1222 vaccination. The receptors originated from an adult in good health.

The chain combines TRBV7-2 with TRBJ2-1, with 10 bases that match TRBD2. The V gene's germline CDR1 is SGHTA and CDR2 FQGNSA. The V segment lost 5 bases and the J segment 4 bases; nucleotides outside the gene matches: 8. CDR3 length: 16 residues. CDR3 bases: TGTGCCAGCAGCCCGCGGTCTAGCGGGGGTTACAATGAGCAGTTCTTC. Amino acids: CASSPRSSGGYNEQFF.

The rearrangement links TRBV7-2 to TRBJ2-1, with D perhaps given as TRBD1 or TRBD2 (5 bases each). The germline CDR1 and CDR2 sequences are SGHTA and FQGNSA. The CDR3 loop spans 13 amino acids. V shed 1 base and J shed 15 bases, with 16 bases lying between them. The chain's CDR3 is CASSLGGWRPPFF. In DNA, the CDR3 is TGTGCCAGCAGCTTAGGGGGGTGGCGGCCGCCGTTCTTC.

The chain has TRBV4-1 and TRBJ1-2; 8 bases match TRBD1. This CDR3 contains 16 residues. CDR1 is MGHRA, CDR2 YSYEKL, per germline. V lost 0 bases to trimming and J lost 3 bases; unmatched junction nucleotides: 6. Here the CDR3 DNA reads TGCGCCAGCAGCCAAGACAGGGGGCGTCTACACTATGGCTACACCTTC. Protein product: CASSQDRGRLHYGYTF.

The chain couples TRBV10-3 to TRBJ1-4, with D tentatively TRBD1 (6 bases). The CDR3 totals 14 residues. Trimming removed 9 bases at V and 4 bases at J, with 15 bases between. Per the germline V gene, CDR1 is ENHRY and CDR2 is SYGVKD. CDR3: CAISEGGINEKLFF. In DNA, the CDR3 is TGTGCCATTTCTGAGGGGGGGATTAATGAAAAACTGTTTTTT.

This chain links TRBV12-3 or TRBV12-4 with TRBJ1-1; D remains ambiguous. V shed 5 bases and J shed 6 bases, with 13 bases lying between them. This CDR3 region has 13 residues. The CDR3, as DNA: TGTGCCAGCAGTCCCGGGGAGCAGGCTGAAGCTTTCTTT. It translates to CASSPGEQAEAFF.

The chain employs TRBV7-3 and TRBJ2-1; 15 nucleotides match TRBD2. V dropped 5 bases and J dropped 9; count of bases not matched to a gene: 8. The CDR3 has 16 amino acids. Looked up from germline, CDR1 is SGHTA and CDR2 is FQGTGA. The CDR3 here is CASSPGLAGGLGEQFF. The DNA of the CDR3 is TGTGCCAGCAGCCCCGGACTAGCGGGGGGGTTAGGTGAGCAGTTCTTC.

This clone appeared a single time. V gene TRBV9 combines with J gene TRBJ1-2, with TRBD1 identical over 12 bases. Germline V gives CDR1 SGDLS, CDR2 YYNGEE. This CDR3 is built from 16 residues. The J segment lost 6 bases and the V segment lost 4 bases, leaving 10 bases of the junction unmatched. In nucleotides, the CDR3 is TGTGCCAGCAGCATTATACCGGGACAGGGGGCTAATGGCTACACCTTC. It specifies CASSIIPGQGANGYTF. Based on the CDR3 plus reference TRBV9 and TRBJ1-2, the full variable domain is DSGVTQTPKHLITATGQRVTLRCSPRSGDLSVYWYQQSLDQGLQFLIQYYNGEERAKGNILERFSAQQFPDLHSELNLSSLELGDSALYFCASSIIPGQGANGYTFGSGTRLTVV.

This rearrangement joins TRBV5-4 to TRBJ1-1; D perhaps matches TRBD1 (6 bases). Deletions cut 5 bases from V and 4 bases from J, with 15 bases between. Germline V gives CDR1 SGHNT, CDR2 YYREEE (reference sequence). This CDR3 has 14 amino acids. The CDR3 region has the DNA TGTGCCAGCAGTTCCAGGGGTGGGAGCACTGAAGCTTTCTTT. Its protein product is CASSSRGGSTEAFF.

Note on this clone: One end of the junction varies from germline; a read error may be responsible. The V call is TRBV19, the J call TRBJ1-5, with 8 bases aligning to TRBD1. The germline gives CDR1 LNHDA, CDR2 SQIVND (reference sequence). This CDR3 spans 12 amino acids. The CDR3 coding sequence is TGTGCCAGTAGTACCCGGACAGGGTGGATGGATTTT. This gives the protein CASSTRTGWMDF.

V is TRBV28 and J is TRBJ1-1; D not certain. The CDR3 runs to 12 residues. Germline V gene lookup returns CDR1 MDHEN and CDR2 SYDVKM. The germline V and J ends were trimmed by 3 bases and 4 bases, with 6 bases remaining between them. Written as DNA, the CDR3 is TGTGCCAGCAGTTTCCGTGGCACTGAAGCTTTCTTT. Translating gives CASSFRGTEAFF.

The chain links TRBV7-9 to TRBJ2-2; D unresolved. V lost 5 bases and J 3 bases, leaving 13 bases between the germline ends. The germline CDR1 and CDR2 sequences are SEHNR and FQNEAQ (reference sequence). This CDR3 is built from 15 residues. Here the CDR3 reads CASSPKDADTGELFF. CDR3 sequence (DNA): TGTGCCAGCAGCCCGAAAGATGCCGACACCGGGGAGCTGTTTTTT.

The chain combines TRBV7-2 with TRBJ2-6; no clear D gene. The germline V gene has CDR1 SGHTA and CDR2 FQGNSA. CDR3 length: 15 amino acids. The V end was cut by 5 bases, the J end by 0 bases, with 8 bases between. This chain's CDR3 is CASSPNRSGANVLTF. The CDR3, as DNA: TGTGCCAGCAGCCCTAATCGCTCTGGGGCCAACGTCCTGACTTTC.

This chain joins TRBV29-1 and TRBJ2-2; 9 bases fit TRBD1. CDR3 size: 15 residues. The germline V gene encodes CDR1 SQVTM and CDR2 ANQGSEA. Trimming at V came to 5 bases and at J to 4 bases, leaving 8 bases not matched to a gene. The CDR3 DNA is TGCAGCGTTCGCCCCGGGACAGGGAGCACCGGGGAGCTGTTTTTT. It codes for CSVRPGTGSTGELFF.

The rearrangement uses TRBV23-1 and TRBJ1-1; D ambiguous. TRBV23-1 is an ORF, with its function uncertain. The CDR3 runs to 17 residues. The ends were cut back, 1 base at V and 0 bases at J, with 15 bases in the middle. CDR3: CASSQFNSLQLNTEAFF. In DNA, the CDR3 is TGCGCCAGCAGTCAATTCAATTCCTTACAGCTGAACACTGAAGCTTTCTTT.

This rearrangement joins TRBV7-2 to TRBJ2-3; 7 nucleotides match TRBD2. Losses at the gene ends were 8 bases for V and 3 bases for J; bases not matched to a gene: 5. Germline-derived CDR1 and CDR2 are SGHTA and FQGNSA. The CDR3 is 13 residues long. This chain's CDR3 is CASGGRGTDTQYF. The CDR3, as DNA: TGTGCCAGCGGCGGGAGAGGTACAGATACGCAGTATTTT.

This chain connects TRBV11-2 to TRBJ1-2; 8 bases are shared with TRBD1. Trimming at V came to 1 base and at J to 7 bases, leaving 5 bases not matched to a gene. The CDR3 length is 14 residues. Germline CDR1 and CDR2: SGHAT and FQNNGV. The CDR3 sequence: CASSLADRGGGYTF. The CDR3 nucleotides are TGTGCCAGCAGCTTAGCCGACAGGGGCGGTGGCTACACCTTC.

The chain uses TRBV19 and TRBJ1-5; 7 bases agree with TRBD1. Trimming took 4 bases from V and 5 from J; bases not matched to a gene: 8. This CDR3 spans 15 amino acids. Per germline, CDR1 LNHDA and CDR2 SQIVND (reference sequence). CDR3 sequence (DNA): TGTGCCAGTAGTAGTCGTAGGGGGCCTTATCAGCCCCAGCATTTT. As protein: CASSSRRGPYQPQHF.

The chain joins TRBV5-6 to TRBJ1-1; D possibly corresponds to TRBD1 (6 bases). This CDR3 is built from 17 residues. The ends were cut back, 4 bases at V and 0 bases at J, with 19 bases in the middle. In germline, CDR1 is SGHDT, CDR2 YYEEEE. CDR3 DNA sequence: TGTGCCAGCAGCGCTGGACAGTCCATCTTCATGAACACTGAAGCTTTCTTT. The encoded protein is CASSAGQSIFMNTEAFF.

V usage is TRBV4-2 and J usage is TRBJ1-5; D may be TRBD1 (6 bases). V was pared by 1 base and J by 4 bases, with 14 bases between. CDR3 length: 16 residues. Germline V gives CDR1 LGHNA, CDR2 YNFKEQ. The CDR3 reads CASSQVGGKKNQPQHF. The CDR3 DNA sequence: TGTGCCAGCAGCCAAGTGGGGGGCAAGAAGAATCAGCCCCAGCATTTT.

This clone was seen once. This chain joins TRBV27 and TRBJ1-1; no definite D call. There are 11 residues in the CDR3. Trimming took 4 bases from V and 10 from J, leaving 10 bases between them. Germline V gene sequence: CDR1 MNHEY, CDR2 SMNVEV (reference sequence). CDR3 coding DNA: TGTGCCAGCAGTTCAGGCCCGAGAGCTTTCTTT. This translates into CASSSGPRAFF.

CDR3 sequence reads: CASGRGQLAGHNEQFF. The DNA for the CDR3 is TGTGCCAGCGGGAGGGGGCAACTAGCGGGGCACAATGAGCAGTTCTTC. The chain links TRBV9 to TRBJ2-1; 10 bases are a match to TRBD2. This CDR3 spans 16 amino acids. CDR1 SGDLS and CDR2 YYNGEE come from the germline V gene. V shed 7 bases, J shed 5 bases, and the junction held 12 bases outside the gene matches.

This chain links TRBV11-2 with TRBJ2-7; D possibly corresponds to TRBD1 (5 bases). The CDR3 consists of 15 residues. Germline loops: CDR1 SGHAT, CDR2 FQNNGV. The ends were cut back, 5 bases at V and 2 bases at J, with 16 bases in the middle. The CDR3 DNA reads TGTGCCAGCAGCACCGGACAAGTCCTACCCTACGAGCAGTACTTC. Translating gives CASSTGQVLPYEQYF.